What follows are 23 T cell receptor beta chains derived from one specimen sequenced in a study of neurological immune-mediated disorders. TCRdb re-called the 5' RACE reads with MiXCR, one entry per CDR3 protein. Here the sample spans about 48,000 distinct CDR3 sequences, around 2% being singletons. Sequences were obtained from PBMCs. These receptors came from a woman in her forties with multiple sclerosis.

The sample holds many counts of this clonotype. The chain uses TRBV20-1 and TRBJ2-7; D possibly uses TRBD1 or TRBD2 (6 bases each). Germline CDR1 and CDR2: DFQATT and SNEGSKA (reference sequence). V was shortened by 6 bases and J by 2 bases, with 14 bases between the two germline ends. The CDR3 consists of 13 residues. CDR3 loop: CSATRDTTYEQYF. DNA of the CDR3: TGCAGTGCCACGCGGGACACGACCTACGAGCAGTACTTC.

This clonotype was observed many times. The chain couples TRBV7-9 to TRBJ2-6; 9 nucleotides match TRBD1. This CDR3 is built from 19 residues. With V trimmed by 1 base and J by 2 bases, 9 bases remained unmatched. CDR1 SEHNR and CDR2 FQNEAQ come from the germline V gene (reference sequence). The CDR3 region is CASSLGVGTGLPGANVLTF. Here the CDR3 DNA reads TGTGCCAGCAGCTTAGGAGTGGGGACAGGGTTGCCTGGGGCCAACGTCCTGACTTTC.

The sample holds many counts of this clonotype. The J gene is TRBJ1-5, the V gene TRBV18; D unclear. V was cut by 2 bases and J by 1 base, with 9 bases left in between. Per the germline V gene, CDR1 is KGHSH and CDR2 is LQKENI. The CDR3 runs to 15 residues. The CDR3 coding sequence is TGTGCCAGCTCACCATCGACGGTAAGCAATCAGCCCCAGCATTTT. It codes for CASSPSTVSNQPQHF.

This clonotype occurred many times. J is TRBJ2-2 and V is TRBV6-1; 11 positions match TRBD1. The CDR3 contains 15 residues. Trimming cost V 7 bases and J 3 bases; bases outside gene matches: 4. CDR1 is MNHNS, CDR2 SASEGT, per germline. For the CDR3, the DNA is TGTGCCAGCACTTGGGACAGGGGGTACACCGGGGAGCTGTTTTTT. Its translation is CASTWDRGYTGELFF.

There are a few counts of this clonotype. A much larger clone is a single base away; this may be a read error. V is TRBV28 and J is TRBJ1-2; 7 nucleotides align to TRBD1. Germline CDR1 MDHEN, CDR2 SYDVKM. CDR3 length equals 16 residues. DNA for the CDR3: TGTGCCAGCGGTTCCGGGACAGCCAATTTTAACTATTGCTACACCTTC. It is translated as CASGSGTANFNYCYTF.

This clonotype was counted ten times or more. V gene TRBV5-1 combines with J gene TRBJ2-1; 8 nucleotides agree with TRBD1. The CDR3 has 16 residues. Looked up from germline, CDR1 is SGHRS and CDR2 is YFSETQ. The J segment lost 6 bases and the V segment lost 0 bases, leaving 8 bases of the junction unmatched. The DNA of the CDR3 is TGCGCCAGCAGCTTGGGGGGTGGGACAGGTGGCAATGAGCAGTTCTTC. This codes for CASSLGGGTGGNEQFF. The variable domain in full, with the rest retrieved from reference TRBV5-1 and TRBJ2-1, is KAGVTQTPRYLIKTRGQQVTLSCSPISGHRSVSWYQQTPGQGLQFLFEYFSETQRNKGNFPGRFSGRQFSNSRSEMNVSTLELGDSALYLCASSLGGGTGGNEQFFGPGTRLTVL.

This clonotype showed up many times. The chain employs TRBV7-2 and TRBJ2-3; D ambiguous. Germline values: CDR1 SGHTA, CDR2 FQGNSA. V shed 6 bases and J shed 2 bases, with 9 bases lying between them. The CDR3 spans 13 residues. The DNA for the CDR3 is TGTGCCAGCAGAAGACCCCCCACAGATACGCAGTATTTT. As protein: CASRRPPTDTQYF.

This clonotype occurred many times. The rearrangement uses TRBV18 and TRBJ2-1; D may correspond to TRBD1 or TRBD2 (5 bases each). V was shortened by 3 bases and J by 8 bases, with 14 bases between the two germline ends. In germline, CDR1 is KGHSH, CDR2 LQKENI. This CDR3 spans 14 amino acids. CDR3 loop: CASSPGAGVHEQFF. CDR3 DNA: TGTGCCAGCTCACCCGGGGCTGGAGTCCATGAGCAGTTCTTC.

In its sample, this clonotype was seen many times. The CDR3 nucleotides read TGCGCCAGCAGCTCAGGCAGATCCTACGAGCAGTACTTC. This gives the protein CASSSGRSYEQYF. This chain uses TRBV5-1 with TRBJ2-7; D is undetermined. Between the trimmed V and J ends, which lost 3 bases and 1 base, there was a span of 8 bases. This CDR3 contains 13 residues. Germline lookup yields CDR1 SGHRS and CDR2 YFSETQ.

In this sample, this clonotype turned up many times. The rearrangement uses TRBV6-2 or TRBV6-3 and TRBJ2-7, with D perhaps TRBD1 (5 bases). Germline V gene data show CDR1 as MNHEY and CDR2 as SVGEGT. The CDR3 runs 13 residues. The V end was cut by 2 bases, the J end by 0 bases, with 5 bases between. CDR3 sequence reads: CASSYDSSYEQYF. The DNA of the CDR3 is TGTGCCAGCAGTTACGACAGCTCCTACGAGCAGTACTTC.

The table lists this clonotype with many counts. This chain uses TRBV18 with TRBJ1-2; the D gene is possibly TRBD1 (5 bases). This CDR3 has 14 amino acids. The germline V gene has CDR1 KGHSH and CDR2 LQKENI. The V and J ends lost 0 bases and 4 bases respectively, with 9 bases between them. Here the CDR3 DNA reads TGTGCCAGCTCACCACCGAGCGGGACCTATGGCTACACCTTC. Amino acid sequence: CASSPPSGTYGYTF.

This clonotype was observed at least ten times. The CDR3 DNA is TGCAGCCTTCGGACAGGGAGTGACAATGAGCAGTTCTTC. It translates to CSLRTGSDNEQFF. The chain uses TRBV29-1 and TRBJ2-1, with 8 positions matching TRBD1. The junction had 8 bases not matched to a gene; V was cut back by 8 bases and J by 5 bases. This CDR3 is built from 13 residues. The germline CDR1 and CDR2 sequences are SQVTM and ANQGSEA.

This clonotype has at least ten counts. The chain is built from TRBV20-1 and TRBJ1-3; D is perhaps TRBD1 (5 bases). Germline V gives CDR1 DFQATT, CDR2 SNEGSKA (reference sequence). The CDR3 runs to 13 residues. V gave up 3 bases and J gave up 0 bases, with 6 bases separating them. CDR3 DNA: TGCAGTGCTAGGGGGGTCTCTGGAAACACCATATATTTT. Its protein product is CSARGVSGNTIYF.

The table lists this clonotype with many counts. The genes are TRBV20-1 and TRBJ1-1; TRBD1 might be the D (6 bases). CDR3 size: 12 residues. Per germline, CDR1 DFQATT and CDR2 SNEGSKA (reference sequence). CDR3 in amino acids: CTVSGQMSEAFF. CDR3 sequence (DNA): TGCACGGTGTCCGGACAGATGTCGGAAGCTTTCTTT.

In this sample, this clonotype turned up many times. This chain joins TRBV29-1 and TRBJ2-1; D might be TRBD1 (6 bases). This CDR3 comprises 13 residues. CDR1 and CDR2 from the germline V gene are SQVTM and ANQGSEA. The V gene lost 6 bases and the J gene lost 4 bases, with 13 bases spanning the gap. As DNA, the CDR3 is TGCAGCGTATACAGGGCTGGTTACAATGAGCAGTTCTTC. Amino acids: CSVYRAGYNEQFF.

This clonotype was recorded many times. The V call is TRBV20-1, the J call TRBJ2-1, with TRBD2 identical over 14 bases. Per germline, CDR1 DFQATT and CDR2 SNEGSKA (reference sequence). This CDR3 region has 16 residues. The ends lost 5 bases at V and 7 bases at J; junction bases unmatched: 10. In DNA form, the CDR3 reads TGCAGTGCTGACTCCTGGGGGACTAGCGGGGGAAATGAGCAGTTCTTC. This translates into CSADSWGTSGGNEQFF.

This clonotype was detected ten times or more. The rearrangement joins TRBV5-1 to TRBJ2-3; 9 positions agree with TRBD1. Trimming took 4 bases from V and 3 from J; bases not matched to a gene: 15. The CDR3 is 18 amino acids. In germline, CDR1 is SGHRS, CDR2 YFSETQ. The CDR3 is CASSGQNRDRDGTDTQYF. The DNA of the CDR3 is TGCGCCAGCAGCGGACAAAACCGGGACAGGGACGGTACAGATACGCAGTATTTT.

This clonotype was counted at least ten times. This sequence joins TRBV4-1 and TRBJ2-1; TRBD2 agrees at 14 bases. V was pared by 4 bases and J by 10 bases, with 6 bases of the junction left unmatched. The CDR3 has 15 amino acids. Germline assignment: CDR1 MGHRA and CDR2 YSYEKL. The chain's CDR3 is CASSLGTSGGREQFF. CDR3 DNA sequence: TGCGCCAGCAGCCTCGGGACTAGCGGGGGCCGAGAGCAGTTCTTC.

This clonotype occurred a few times. Lacking the conserved final phenylalanine or tryptophan, this CDR3 likely reflects a read error. The chain recombines TRBV2 with TRBJ1-5, with 7 bases lining up with TRBD1. V trimming: 6 bases; J trimming: 2 bases; junction bases outside the gene matches: 7. The germline gives CDR1 SNHLY, CDR2 FYNNEI. CDR3 length: 15 amino acids. This CDR3 reads CASSRDRAGNQPQHN. The CDR3 region has the DNA TGTGCCAGCAGCCGAGACAGGGCTGGCAATCAGCCCCAGCATAAT.

This clonotype has a count of ten or more. The V call is TRBV29-1, the J call TRBJ2-3; a weak D match, TRBD2 (5 bases). Germline V CDR1 and CDR2: SQVTM, ANQGSEA. Trimming took 3 bases from V and 0 from J, leaving 7 bases between them. This CDR3 is built from 13 residues. CDR3 sequence reads: CSVDWESTDTQYF. In DNA, the CDR3 is TGCAGCGTTGACTGGGAGAGCACAGATACGCAGTATTTT.

This clonotype showed up many times. This chain uses TRBV12-3 or TRBV12-4 with TRBJ1-5; TRBD1 aligns across 9 bases. V lost 6 bases and J lost 6; bases outside the gene matches: 3. This CDR3 is 13 amino acids long. The CDR3 nucleotides are TGTGCCAGCAGAACAGGGGGCGGTCAGCCCCAGCATTTT. Its protein is CASRTGGGQPQHF.

There are a few counts of this clonotype. The junction and the germline gene differ at one end; a read error may be behind it. V and J are TRBV6-5 and TRBJ1-1, with TRBD1 as a possible D gene (5 bases). CDR3 size: 14 residues. The germline gives CDR1 MNHEY, CDR2 SVGAGI. The CDR3 region is CASSYGRAYAEAFF. CDR3 bases: TGTGCCAGTAGTTACGGCAGGGCGTACGCTGAAGCTTTCTTT.

This clonotype was picked up many times. The chain has TRBV7-2 and TRBJ2-1; the D gene is possibly TRBD1 (7 bases). Germline CDR1 reads SGHTA; CDR2 reads FQGNSA. The CDR3 is made up of 14 amino acids. Trimming took 11 bases from V and 3 from J, leaving 17 bases between them. CDR3 protein: CAAPRRGRYNEQFF. The CDR3 region has the DNA TGTGCCGCCCCCCGGAGGGGGCGCTACAATGAGCAGTTCTTC.